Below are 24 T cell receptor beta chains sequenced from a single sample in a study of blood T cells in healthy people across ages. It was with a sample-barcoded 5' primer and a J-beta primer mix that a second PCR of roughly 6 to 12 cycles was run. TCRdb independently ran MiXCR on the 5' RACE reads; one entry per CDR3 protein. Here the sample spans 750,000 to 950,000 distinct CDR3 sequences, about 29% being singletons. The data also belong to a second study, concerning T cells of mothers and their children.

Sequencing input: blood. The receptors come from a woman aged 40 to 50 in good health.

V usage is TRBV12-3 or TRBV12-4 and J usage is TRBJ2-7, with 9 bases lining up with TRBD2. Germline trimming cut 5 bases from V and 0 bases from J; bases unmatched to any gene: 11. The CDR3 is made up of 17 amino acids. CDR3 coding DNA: TGTGCCAGCAGTGGAACGCGCGGGGGGGACTTCTCCTACGAGCAGTACTTC. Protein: CASSGTRGGDFSYEQYF.

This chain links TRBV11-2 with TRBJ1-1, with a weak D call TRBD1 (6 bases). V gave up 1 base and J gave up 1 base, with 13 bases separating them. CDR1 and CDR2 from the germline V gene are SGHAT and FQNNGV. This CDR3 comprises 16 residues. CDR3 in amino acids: CASSLVVGARNTEAFF. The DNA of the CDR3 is TGTGCCAGCAGCTTAGTTGTGGGGGCAAGGAACACTGAAGCTTTCTTT.

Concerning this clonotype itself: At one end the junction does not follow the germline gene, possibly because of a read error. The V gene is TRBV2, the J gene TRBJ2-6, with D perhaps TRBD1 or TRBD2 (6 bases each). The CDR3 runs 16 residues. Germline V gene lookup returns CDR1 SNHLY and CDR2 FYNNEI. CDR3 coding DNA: TGTGCCGTCATGGGGGGCCTCCTCTCTGGGGCCAACGTCCAGACTTTC. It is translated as CAVMGGLLSGANVQTF. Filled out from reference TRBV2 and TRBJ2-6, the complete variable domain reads EPEVTQTPSHQVTQMGQEVILRCVPISNHLYFYWYRQILGQKVEFLVSFYNNEISEKSEIFDDQFSVERPDGSNFTLKIRSTKLEDSAMYFCAVMGGLLSGANVQTFGAGSRLTVL.

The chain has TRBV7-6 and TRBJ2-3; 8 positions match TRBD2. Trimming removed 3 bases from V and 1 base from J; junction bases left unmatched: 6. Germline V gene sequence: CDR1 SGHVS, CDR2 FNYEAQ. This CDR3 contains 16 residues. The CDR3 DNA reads TGTGCCAGCAGCTTTAACGGGGGGGCAGGCACAGATACGCAGTATTTT. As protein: CASSFNGGAGTDTQYF.

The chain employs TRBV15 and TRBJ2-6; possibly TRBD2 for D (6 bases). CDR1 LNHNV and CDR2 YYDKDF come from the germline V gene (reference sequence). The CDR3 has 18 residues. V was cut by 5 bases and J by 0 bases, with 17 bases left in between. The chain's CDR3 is CATSGKMGGSSGANVLTF. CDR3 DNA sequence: TGTGCCACCAGCGGTAAAATGGGGGGATCCTCTGGGGCCAACGTCCTGACTTTC.

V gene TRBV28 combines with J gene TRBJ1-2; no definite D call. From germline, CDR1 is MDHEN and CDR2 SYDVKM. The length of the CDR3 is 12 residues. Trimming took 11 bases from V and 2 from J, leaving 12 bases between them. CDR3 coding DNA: TGTGCCTCCGCGGACGGCAACTATGGCTACACCTTC. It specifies CASADGNYGYTF.

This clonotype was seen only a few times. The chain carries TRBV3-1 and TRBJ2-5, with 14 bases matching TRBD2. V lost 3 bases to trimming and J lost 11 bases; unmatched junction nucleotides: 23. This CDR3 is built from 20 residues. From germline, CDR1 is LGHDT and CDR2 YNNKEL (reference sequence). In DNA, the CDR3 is TGTGCCAGCAGCCAGTTGACTAGCGGGGGGGCCTCTGCTTATCGTAAAGAGCAGTACTTC. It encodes CASSQLTSGGASAYRKEQYF.

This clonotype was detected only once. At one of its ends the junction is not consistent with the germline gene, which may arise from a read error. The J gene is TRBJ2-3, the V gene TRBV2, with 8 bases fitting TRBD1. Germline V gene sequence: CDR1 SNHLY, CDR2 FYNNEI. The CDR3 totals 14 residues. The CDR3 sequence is CPSSADRGYGRQYF. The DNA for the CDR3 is TGTCCCAGCAGTGCTGACAGGGGTTACGGGCGGCAGTATTTT.

The CDR3, as DNA: TGCGCCAGCAGCCAAGGACTAGCGGGACTATCGTTGTGGGAGACCCAGTACTTC. It yields the protein CASSQGLAGLSLWETQYF. This chain links TRBV5-1 with TRBJ2-7, with TRBD2 identical over 12 bases. Judging by the DNA end, TRBJ2-5 fits better; the J call may be wrong. Per the germline V gene, CDR1 is SGHRS and CDR2 is YFSETQ. CDR3 length: 18 residues.

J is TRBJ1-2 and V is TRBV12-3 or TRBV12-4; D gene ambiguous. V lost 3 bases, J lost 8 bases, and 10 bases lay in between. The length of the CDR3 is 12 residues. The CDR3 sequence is CASSLEVRGYTF. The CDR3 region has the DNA TGTGCCAGCAGTTTGGAGGTTCGCGGCTACACCTTC.

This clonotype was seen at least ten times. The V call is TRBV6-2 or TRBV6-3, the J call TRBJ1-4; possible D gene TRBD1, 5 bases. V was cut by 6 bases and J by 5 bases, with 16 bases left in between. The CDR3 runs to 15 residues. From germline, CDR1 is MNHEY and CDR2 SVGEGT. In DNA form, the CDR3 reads TGTGCCAGCAGCCACGGGCCTGGGGGGAATGAAAAACTGTTTTTT. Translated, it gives CASSHGPGGNEKLFF.

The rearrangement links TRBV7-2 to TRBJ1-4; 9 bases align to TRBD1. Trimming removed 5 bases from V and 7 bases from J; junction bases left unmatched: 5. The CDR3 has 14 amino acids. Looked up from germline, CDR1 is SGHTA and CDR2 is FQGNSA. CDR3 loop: CASSADRGSEKLFF. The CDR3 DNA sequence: TGTGCCAGCAGCGCGGACAGGGGTAGTGAAAAACTGTTTTTT.

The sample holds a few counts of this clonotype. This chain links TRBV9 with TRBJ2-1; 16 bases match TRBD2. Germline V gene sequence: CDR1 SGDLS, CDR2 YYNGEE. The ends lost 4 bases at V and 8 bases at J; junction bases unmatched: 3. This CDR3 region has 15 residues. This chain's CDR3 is CASSSGTSGGDEQFF. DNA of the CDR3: TGTGCCAGCAGCTCCGGGACTAGCGGGGGGGATGAGCAGTTCTTC.

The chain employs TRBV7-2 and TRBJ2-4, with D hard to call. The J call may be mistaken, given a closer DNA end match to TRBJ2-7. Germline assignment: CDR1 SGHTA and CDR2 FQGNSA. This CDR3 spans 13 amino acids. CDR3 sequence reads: CASSFWGGHEQYF. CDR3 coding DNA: TGTGCCAGCAGCTTCTGGGGTGGTCACGAGCAGTACTTC.

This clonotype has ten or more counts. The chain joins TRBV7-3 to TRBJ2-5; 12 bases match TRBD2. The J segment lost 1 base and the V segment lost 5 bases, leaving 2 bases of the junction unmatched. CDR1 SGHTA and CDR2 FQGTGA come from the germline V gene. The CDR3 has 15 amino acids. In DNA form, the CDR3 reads TGTGCCAGCAGCCCTAGCGGGGGGGCCCAAGAGACCCAGTACTTC. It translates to CASSPSGGAQETQYF. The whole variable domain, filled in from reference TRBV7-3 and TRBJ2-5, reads GAGVSQTPSNKVTEKGKYVELRCDPISGHTALYWYRQSLGQGPEFLIYFQGTGAADDSGLPNDRFFAVRPEGSVSTLKIQRTERGDSAVYLCASSPSGGAQETQYFGPGTRLLVL.

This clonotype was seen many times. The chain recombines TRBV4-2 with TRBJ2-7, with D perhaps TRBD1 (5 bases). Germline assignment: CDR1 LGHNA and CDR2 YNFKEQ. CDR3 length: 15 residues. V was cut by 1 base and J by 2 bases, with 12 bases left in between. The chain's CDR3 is CASSQGSTETYEQYF. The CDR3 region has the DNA TGTGCCAGCAGCCAAGGCTCGACAGAAACCTACGAGCAGTACTTC.

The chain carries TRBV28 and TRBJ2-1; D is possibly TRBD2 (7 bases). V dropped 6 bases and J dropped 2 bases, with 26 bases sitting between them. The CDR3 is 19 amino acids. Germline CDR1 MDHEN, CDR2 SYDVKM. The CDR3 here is CASSTGRGRSSGPYNEQFF. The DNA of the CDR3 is TGTGCCAGCAGCACAGGGAGGGGCAGGTCAAGTGGGCCCTACAATGAGCAGTTCTTC. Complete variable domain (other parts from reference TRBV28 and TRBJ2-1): DVKVTQSSRYLVKRTGEKVFLECVQDMDHENMFWYRQDPGLGLRLIYFSYDVKMKEKGDIPEGYSVSREKKERFSLILESASTNQTSMYLCASSTGRGRSSGPYNEQFFGPGTRLTVL.

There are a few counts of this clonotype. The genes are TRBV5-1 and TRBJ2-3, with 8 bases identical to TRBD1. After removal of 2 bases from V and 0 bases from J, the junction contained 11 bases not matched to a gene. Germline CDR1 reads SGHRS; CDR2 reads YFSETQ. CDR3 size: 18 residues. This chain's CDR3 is CASSLSPGGGLSTDTQYF. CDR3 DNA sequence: TGCGCCAGCAGCTTATCTCCAGGGGGCGGTCTAAGCACAGATACGCAGTATTTT.

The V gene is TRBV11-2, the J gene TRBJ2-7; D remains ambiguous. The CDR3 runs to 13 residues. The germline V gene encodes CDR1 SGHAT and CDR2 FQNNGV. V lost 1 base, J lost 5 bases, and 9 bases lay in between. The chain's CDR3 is CASSLGQIHEQYF. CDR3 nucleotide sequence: TGTGCCAGCAGCTTAGGGCAGATCCACGAGCAGTACTTC.

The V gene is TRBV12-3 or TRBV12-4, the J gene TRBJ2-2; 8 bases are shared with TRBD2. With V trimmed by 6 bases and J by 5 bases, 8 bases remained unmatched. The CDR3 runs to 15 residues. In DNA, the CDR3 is TGTGCCAGCAGACATAGCGGGGTACAGACCGGGGAGCTGTTTTTT. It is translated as CASRHSGVQTGELFF.

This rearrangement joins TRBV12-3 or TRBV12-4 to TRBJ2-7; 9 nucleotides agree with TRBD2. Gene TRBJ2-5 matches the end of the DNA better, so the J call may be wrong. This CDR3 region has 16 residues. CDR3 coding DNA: TGTGCCAGCAGTCCACGACGAGCGGGGGGCCTGGAGACCCAGTACTTC. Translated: CASSPRRAGGLETQYF.

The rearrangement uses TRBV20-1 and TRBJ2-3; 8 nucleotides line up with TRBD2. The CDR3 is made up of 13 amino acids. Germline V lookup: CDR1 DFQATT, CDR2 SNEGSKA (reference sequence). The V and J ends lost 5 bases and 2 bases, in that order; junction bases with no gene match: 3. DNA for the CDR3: TGCAGTGCTGGCGGGGGGTTCACAGATACGCAGTATTTT. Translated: CSAGGGFTDTQYF.

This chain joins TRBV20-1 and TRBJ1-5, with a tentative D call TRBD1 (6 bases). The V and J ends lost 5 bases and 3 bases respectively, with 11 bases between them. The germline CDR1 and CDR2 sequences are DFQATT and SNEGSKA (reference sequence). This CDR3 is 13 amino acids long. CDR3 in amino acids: CSALRQANQPQHF. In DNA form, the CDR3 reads TGCAGTGCTTTACGACAGGCCAATCAGCCCCAGCATTTT.

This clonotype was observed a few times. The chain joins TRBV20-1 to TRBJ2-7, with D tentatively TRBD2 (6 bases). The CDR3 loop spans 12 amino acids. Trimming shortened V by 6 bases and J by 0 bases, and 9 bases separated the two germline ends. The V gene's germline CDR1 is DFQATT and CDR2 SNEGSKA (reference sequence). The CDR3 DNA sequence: TGCAGTGCACCCGGGAGCTCCTACGAGCAGTACTTC. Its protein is CSAPGSSYEQYF.